A selection of T cell receptor beta chains follows, all from one sample in a study of cytomegalovirus exposure and HLA in healthy donors. Assay used: immunoSEQ multiplex PCR; TCRdb lists only in-frame clones, some missing. The sample holds more than 95,000 clones, around four fifths seen once. The sequenced material came from PBMCs. The receptors were sampled from a man aged 18 to 30 in good health and CMV-seropositive. The CDR3 runs from the conserved cysteine through the conserved F or W. Fields, in order: D gene, V gene, clone size, J gene, CDR3 protein, CDR3 DNA. The D gene is left open where the match is weak. Only part of the rows carry a size: once, few, many, or a class if the clone is expanded.

.	TRBV7-6	.	TRBJ1-5	CASSSTGGGDSNQPQHF	TGTGCCAGCAGCTCAACAGGTGGGGGGGATAGCAATCAGCCCCAGCATTTT
.	TRBV13	.	TRBJ2-4	CASSSTRGVAKNIQYF	TGTGCCAGCAGCTCCACCAGGGGGGTAGCCAAAAACATTCAGTACTTC
.	TRBV18	.	TRBJ1-6	CASSADPYRAGNSPLHF	TGTGCCAGCTCAGCGGACCCGTACAGGGCTGGTAATTCACCCCTCCACTTT
.	TRBV5-1	.	TRBJ1-1	CASSLPGTGGTEAFF	TGCGCCAGCAGCCTCCCGGGGACGGGGGGCACTGAAGCTTTCTTT
TRBD2	TRBV5-6	few	TRBJ2-3	CASSFSGGADTQYF	TGTGCCAGCAGCTTCAGCGGGGGGGCAGATACGCAGTATTTT
TRBD1	TRBV19	.	TRBJ2-7	CASSSSLGTVRYEQYF	TGTGCCAGTAGTTCCTCACTCGGGACAGTTCGCTACGAGCAGTACTTC
TRBD2	TRBV11-3	.	TRBJ2-7	CASSFSGGAHEQYF	TGTGCCAGCAGCTTTTCCGGGGGGGCCCACGAGCAGTACTTC
.	TRBV6-5	few	TRBJ1-1	CASKRGNTEAFF	TGTGCCAGCAAACGAGGGAACACTGAAGCTTTCTTT
TRBD1	TRBV5-4	few	TRBJ1-2	CASSFGTGDNYGYTF	TGTGCCAGCAGCTTTGGGACAGGGGATAACTATGGCTACACCTTC
TRBD2	TRBV29-1	.	TRBJ2-7	CSVRAGSTYEQYF	TGCAGCGTACGAGCGGGGTCTACCTACGAGCAGTACTTC
TRBD1	TRBV7-8	.	TRBJ1-6	CASSLGWDRGGSPLHF	TGTGCCAGCAGCTTAGGGTGGGACAGGGGTGGTTCACCCCTCCACTTT
TRBD2	TRBV7-6	few	TRBJ2-2	CASSLASGAPGELFF	TGTGCCAGCAGCTTAGCTAGCGGGGCTCCCGGGGAGCTGTTTTTT
TRBD1	TRBV29-1	.	TRBJ2-1	CSVEATPEQGAGYNEQFF	TGCAGCGTTGAAGCCACACCCGAACAGGGGGCGGGCTACAATGAGCAGTTCTTC
TRBD2	TRBV9	.	TRBJ2-1	CASSHPGLAGISYNEQFF	TGTGCCAGCAGCCATCCGGGACTAGCGGGGATCTCCTACAATGAGCAGTTCTTC
TRBD1	TRBV19	.	TRBJ1-6	CASREQGASGNSPLHF	TGTGCCAGTAGAGAACAGGGGGCGTCGGGGAATTCACCCCTCCACTTT
TRBD2	TRBV19	.	TRBJ2-5	CASSIAPSAGGQTQYF	TGTGCCAGTAGTATAGCTCCTTCAGCGGGGGGGCAGACCCAGTACTTC
TRBD2	TRBV4-1	.	TRBJ2-2	CASSVGLAAFTGELFF	TGCGCCAGCAGCGTCGGACTAGCGGCCTTCACCGGGGAGCTGTTTTTT
TRBD2	TRBV5-1	.	TRBJ2-3	CASSLQSTSGGIGGTQYF	TGCGCCAGCAGCTTGCAGTCCACTAGCGGGGGGATTGGGGGTACGCAGTATTTT
.	TRBV7-8	.	TRBJ1-4	CATAVVRDEKLFF	TGTGCCACCGCGGTTGTACGTGATGAAAAACTGTTTTTT
TRBD1	TRBV19	.	TRBJ1-1	CASSAGQGNTEAFF	TGTGCCAGTAGTGCGGGACAGGGAAACACTGAAGCTTTCTTT
.	TRBV30	.	TRBJ1-5	CAWSVLGGQPQHF	TGTGCCTGGAGTGTCCTAGGGGGTCAGCCCCAGCATTTT
.	TRBV4-1	.	TRBJ1-5	CASSQDESEGNQPQHF	TGCGCCAGCAGCCAAGATGAGTCGGAGGGCAATCAGCCCCAGCATTTT
TRBD2	TRBV6-5	.	TRBJ2-7	CASSLGSGGSDEQYF	TGTGCCAGCAGCCTAGGGAGCGGGGGATCTGACGAGCAGTACTTC
.	TRBV18	.	TRBJ1-2	CASSPGAGASNYGYTF	TGTGCCAGCTCACCAGGTGCAGGGGCTTCTAACTATGGCTACACCTTC
.	TRBV29-1	.	TRBJ1-2	CSPPTGSYYGYTF	TGCAGCCCCCCCACAGGCAGCTACTATGGCTACACCTTC
.	TRBV30	.	TRBJ2-3	CASGQTSRTDTQYF	TGTGCCTCCGGACAGACTAGCCGCACAGATACGCAGTATTTT
TRBD1	TRBV19	.	TRBJ2-7	CARVRDRLYEQYF	TGTGCCAGGGTCCGGGACAGGTTGTACGAGCAGTACTTC
.	TRBV21-1	.	TRBJ1-2	CASSLPKEGRLNGYTF	TGTGCCAGCAGCCTCCCCAAGGAGGGGCGGTTAAATGGCTACACCTTC
TRBD1	TRBV19	.	TRBJ2-7	CASSMDTGGSPYEQYF	TGTGCCAGTAGTATGGATACAGGGGGAAGCCCCTACGAGCAGTACTTC
TRBD1	TRBV7-9	few	TRBJ2-7	CASSLALRQGESYEQYF	TGTGCCAGCAGCTTAGCTCTACGACAGGGGGAGTCCTACGAGCAGTACTTC
.	TRBV4-1	.	TRBJ1-4	CASSQEQEKGKLFF	TGCGCCAGCAGCCAAGAACAGGAGAAGGGAAAACTGTTTTTT
TRBD1	TRBV9	.	TRBJ1-1	CASRPVPGTGNAEAFF	TGTGCCAGCAGACCCGTCCCTGGGACAGGGAACGCTGAAGCTTTCTTT
TRBD1	TRBV27	once	TRBJ1-2	CASSLSRGHGYTF	TGTGCCAGCAGTTTAAGCAGGGGGCATGGCTACACCTTC
TRBD2	TRBV2	.	TRBJ2-5	CASSLRLAGGQETQYF	TGTGCCAGCAGTCTTAGACTAGCGGGGGGGCAAGAGACCCAGTACTTC
TRBD1	TRBV14	.	TRBJ1-2	CASSHYATGGDGYTF	TGTGCCAGCAGCCACTACGCGACAGGGGGCGATGGCTACACCTTC
TRBD2	TRBV5-4	.	TRBJ2-2	CASSNGGAITGELFF	TGTGCCAGCAGCAACGGGGGGGCCATAACCGGGGAGCTGTTTTTT
.	TRBV5-5	.	TRBJ1-1	CASSPRTPPSLTVNTEAFF	TGTGCCAGCAGCCCGAGAACCCCGCCAAGCCTTACTGTGAACACTGAAGCTTTCTTT
.	TRBV30	few	TRBJ2-3	CAWSNGQSSTDTQYF	TGTGCCTGGAGTAATGGACAGTCAAGCACAGATACGCAGTATTTT
.	TRBV27	.	TRBJ1-5	CASSLSGGQPQHF	TGTGCCAGCAGTTTATCAGGGGGTCAGCCCCAGCATTTT
.	TRBV6-5	.	TRBJ2-3	CASGRRPDTQYF	TGTGCCAGTGGGAGGCGCCCCGATACGCAGTATTTT
TRBD1	TRBV15	.	TRBJ2-7	CATSRSDRVYEQYF	TGTGCCACCAGCAGATCGGACAGGGTCTACGAGCAGTACTTC
TRBD1	TRBV28	.	TRBJ2-7	CASSLRTGGSYEQYF	TGTGCCAGCAGTTTAAGGACAGGGGGCTCCTACGAGCAGTACTTC
.	TRBV7-3	.	TRBJ2-1	CASSLMGRGGSYNEQFF	TGTGCCAGCAGCTTAATGGGGCGGGGAGGATCCTACAATGAGCAGTTCTTC
.	TRBV7-6	.	TRBJ2-5	CASSLAPVATETQYF	TGTGCCAGCAGCTTAGCGCCGGTAGCCACAGAGACCCAGTACTTC
.	TRBV6-1	.	TRBJ1-1	CASRDGRENTEAFF	TGTGCCAGCAGGGATGGCAGGGAGAACACTGAAGCTTTCTTT
TRBD1	TRBV13	.	TRBJ2-5	CASSSGGETQYF	TGTGCCAGCTCCTCAGGGGGTGAGACCCAGTACTTC
.	TRBV4-1	once	TRBJ2-7	CASSQDWAGEQYF	TGCGCCAGCAGCCAAGATTGGGCAGGCGAGCAGTACTTC
.	TRBV5-1	.	TRBJ2-3	CASSLDTDTQYF	TGCGCCAGCAGCCTAGACACAGATACGCAGTATTTT
TRBD2	TRBV7-8	.	TRBJ2-3	CASSLISGGATDTQYF	TGTGCCAGCAGCTTAATTAGCGGGGGGGCGACAGATACGCAGTATTTT
.	TRBV2	.	TRBJ2-7	CASRPTGSYEQYF	TGTGCCAGCAGGCCGACAGGCTCCTACGAGCAGTACTTC
.	TRBV14	.	TRBJ1-1	CASSQDGANTEAFF	TGTGCCAGCAGCCAAGATGGGGCTAACACTGAAGCTTTCTTT
TRBD1	TRBV4-2	.	TRBJ1-3	CASSQAQGQGSNGNTIYF	TGTGCCAGCAGCCAAGCTCAGGGACAGGGATCTAATGGAAACACCATATATTTT
.	TRBV2	few	TRBJ1-4	CASSEAYREKLFF	TGTGCCAGCAGTGAAGCCTATCGGGAAAAACTGTTTTTT
TRBD2	TRBV6-1	.	TRBJ2-5	CASSEGGAGALQETQYF	TGTGCCAGCAGTGAAGGGGGAGCGGGGGCTTTGCAAGAGACCCAGTACTTC
.	TRBV5-4	.	TRBJ1-4	CASSPENGFATNEKLFF	TGTGCCAGCAGCCCGGAGAACGGATTTGCAACTAATGAAAAACTGTTTTTT
.	TRBV6-5	few	TRBJ1-1	CASLTRGVTEAFF	TGTGCCAGCTTAACGCGGGGGGTCACTGAAGCTTTCTTT
.	TRBV7-2	.	TRBJ1-1	CASSFTTEAFF	TGTGCCAGCAGCTTTACTACTGAAGCTTTCTTT